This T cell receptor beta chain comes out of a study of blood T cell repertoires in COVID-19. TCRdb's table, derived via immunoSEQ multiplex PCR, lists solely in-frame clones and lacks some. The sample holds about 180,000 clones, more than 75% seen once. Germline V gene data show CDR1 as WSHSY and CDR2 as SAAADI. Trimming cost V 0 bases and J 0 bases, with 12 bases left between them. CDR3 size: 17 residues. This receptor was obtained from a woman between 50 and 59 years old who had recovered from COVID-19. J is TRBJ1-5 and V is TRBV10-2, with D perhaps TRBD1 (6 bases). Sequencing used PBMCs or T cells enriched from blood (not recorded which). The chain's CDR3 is CASSESRTAYSNQPQHF. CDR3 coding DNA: TGCGCCAGCAGTGAGTCCCGGACAGCCTATAGCAATCAGCCCCAGCATTTT.